What follows is one T cell receptor beta chain and its context. Antigen: not known. Measured with immunoSEQ multiplex PCR; TCRdb has only the in-frame clones, and not every one. Here the sample spans 95,000 to 150,000 clones, approximately 84% being singletons. Losses at the gene ends were 4 bases for V and 4 bases for J; bases not matched to a gene: 7. The germline CDR1 and CDR2 sequences are SGHNT and YYREEE (reference sequence). CDR3 size: 15 residues. This sample is part of a study of T cell responses to AZD1222 COVID-19 vaccine. Overall study context: Pooling of second doses given at about 4 or about 12 weeks was done. Findings of the study overall: When two AZD1222 doses had been given, Spike-specific TCR breadth and depth rose. Spike was spanned by vaccine-associated CD4 TCRs, which were dominant at 160-218 and 743-854.

This sequence joins TRBV5-4 and TRBJ2-2; TRBD1 aligns across 7 bases. This sequence originates from an adult in good health. The specimen was peripheral blood, collected on day 0 of AZD1222 vaccination. CDR3 amino acids: CASSAGTAFTGELFF. The DNA for the CDR3 is TGTGCCAGCAGCGCCGGGACAGCCTTCACCGGGGAGCTGTTTTTT.